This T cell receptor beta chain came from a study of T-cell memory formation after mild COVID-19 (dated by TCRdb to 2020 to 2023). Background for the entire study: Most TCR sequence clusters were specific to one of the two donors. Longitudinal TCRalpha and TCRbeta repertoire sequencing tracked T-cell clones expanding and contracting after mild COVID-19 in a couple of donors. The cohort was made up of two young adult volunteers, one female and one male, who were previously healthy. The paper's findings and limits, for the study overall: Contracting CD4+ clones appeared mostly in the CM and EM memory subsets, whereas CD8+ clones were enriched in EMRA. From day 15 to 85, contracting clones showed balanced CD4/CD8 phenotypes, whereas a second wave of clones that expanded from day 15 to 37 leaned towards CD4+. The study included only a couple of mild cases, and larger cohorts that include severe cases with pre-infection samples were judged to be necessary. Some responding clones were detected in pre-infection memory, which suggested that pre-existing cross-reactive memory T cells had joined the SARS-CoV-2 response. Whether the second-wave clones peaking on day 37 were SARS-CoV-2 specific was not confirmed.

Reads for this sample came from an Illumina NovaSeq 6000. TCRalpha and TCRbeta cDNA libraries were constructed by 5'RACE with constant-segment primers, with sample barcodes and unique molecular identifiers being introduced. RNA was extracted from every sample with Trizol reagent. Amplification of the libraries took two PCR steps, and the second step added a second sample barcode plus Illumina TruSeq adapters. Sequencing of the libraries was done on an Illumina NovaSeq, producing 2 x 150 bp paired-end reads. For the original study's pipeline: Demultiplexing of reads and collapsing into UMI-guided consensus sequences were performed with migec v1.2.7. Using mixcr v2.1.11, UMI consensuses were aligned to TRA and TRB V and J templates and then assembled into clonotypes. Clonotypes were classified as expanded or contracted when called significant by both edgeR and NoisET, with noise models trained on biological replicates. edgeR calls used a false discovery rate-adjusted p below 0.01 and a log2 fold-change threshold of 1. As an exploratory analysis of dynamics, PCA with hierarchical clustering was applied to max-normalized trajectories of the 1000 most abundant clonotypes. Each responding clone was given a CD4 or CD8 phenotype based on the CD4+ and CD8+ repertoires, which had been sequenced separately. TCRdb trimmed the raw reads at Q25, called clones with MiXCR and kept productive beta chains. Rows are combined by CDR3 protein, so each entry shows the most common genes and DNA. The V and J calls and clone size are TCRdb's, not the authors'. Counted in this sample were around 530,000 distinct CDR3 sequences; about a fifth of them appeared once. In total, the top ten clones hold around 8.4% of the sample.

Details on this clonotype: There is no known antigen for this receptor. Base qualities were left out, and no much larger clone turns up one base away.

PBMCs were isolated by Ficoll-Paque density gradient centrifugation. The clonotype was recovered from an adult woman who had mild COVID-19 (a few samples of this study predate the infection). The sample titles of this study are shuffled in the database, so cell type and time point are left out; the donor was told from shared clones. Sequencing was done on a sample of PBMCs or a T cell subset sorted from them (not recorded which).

This receptor has the CDR3 CASSVEGNQGYEQYF. The DNA is TGTGCCAGCAGCGTAGAGGGGAATCAGGGCTACGAGCAGTACTTC. The chain couples TRBV9 to TRBJ2-7; the D gene is perhaps TRBD1, from 5 matching bases. CDR1 and CDR2 (SGDLS, YYNGEE) derive from the germline V gene. Trimming takes 0 bases from V and 3 bases from J, and the germline ends sit 13 bases apart. The CDR3 runs 15 amino acids, cysteine and phenylalanine included. Just the 45-base CDR3 DNA is kept, in frame starting at base 1.